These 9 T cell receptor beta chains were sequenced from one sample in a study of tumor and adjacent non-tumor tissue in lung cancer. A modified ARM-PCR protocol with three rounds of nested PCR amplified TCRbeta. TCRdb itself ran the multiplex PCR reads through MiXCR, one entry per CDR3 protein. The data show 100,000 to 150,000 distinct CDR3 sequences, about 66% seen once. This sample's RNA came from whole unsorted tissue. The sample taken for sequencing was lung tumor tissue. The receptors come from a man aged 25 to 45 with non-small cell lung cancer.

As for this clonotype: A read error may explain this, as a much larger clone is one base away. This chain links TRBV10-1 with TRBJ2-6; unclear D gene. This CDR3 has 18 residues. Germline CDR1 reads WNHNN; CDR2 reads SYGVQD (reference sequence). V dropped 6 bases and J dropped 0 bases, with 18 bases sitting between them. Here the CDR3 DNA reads TGCGCCAGCAGCGCCGAACTGCCCGGATTCTCTGGGGCCAACGTCCTGACTTTC. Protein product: CASSAELPGFSGANVLTF.

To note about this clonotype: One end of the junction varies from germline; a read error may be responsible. DNA for the CDR3: TGTGTCAGCAGTCCCCTAGGGGGCGGAAATAATGAGCAGTTCTTC. It encodes CVSSPLGGGNNEQFF. This chain joins TRBV12-3 or TRBV12-4 and TRBJ2-1; TRBD1 matches 7 bases. This CDR3 contains 15 residues.

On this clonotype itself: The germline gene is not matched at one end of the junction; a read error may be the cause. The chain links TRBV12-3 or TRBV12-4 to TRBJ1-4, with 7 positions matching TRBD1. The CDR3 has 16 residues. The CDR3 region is CTSSFKGGATNEKLFF. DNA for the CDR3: TGTACCAGCAGTTTTAAAGGGGGCGCAACTAATGAAAAACTGTTTTTT.

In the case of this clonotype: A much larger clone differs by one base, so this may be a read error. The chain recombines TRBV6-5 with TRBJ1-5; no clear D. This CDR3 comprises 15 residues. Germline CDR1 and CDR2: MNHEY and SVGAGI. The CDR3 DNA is TGTACCAGCAGTTCCGAGGGTTATAGCAATCAGCCCCAGCATTTT. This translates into CTSSSEGYSNQPQHF.

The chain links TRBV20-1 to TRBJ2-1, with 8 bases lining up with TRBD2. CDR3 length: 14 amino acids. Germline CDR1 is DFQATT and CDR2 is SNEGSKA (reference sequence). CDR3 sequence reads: CNTRLTGGHNEQFF. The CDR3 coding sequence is TGCAATACCCGACTAACGGGAGGGCACAATGAGCAGTTCTTC.

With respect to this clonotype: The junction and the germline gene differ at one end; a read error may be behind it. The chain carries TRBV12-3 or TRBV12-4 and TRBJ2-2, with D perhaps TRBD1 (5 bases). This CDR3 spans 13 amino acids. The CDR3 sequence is CTSKPDILGVMFF. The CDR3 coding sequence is TGTACCAGCAAGCCGGACATCCTAGGTGTAATGTTTTTT.

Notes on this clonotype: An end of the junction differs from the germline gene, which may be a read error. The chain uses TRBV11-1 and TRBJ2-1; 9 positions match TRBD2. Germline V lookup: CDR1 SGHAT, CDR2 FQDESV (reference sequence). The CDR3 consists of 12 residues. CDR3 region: CASSFLGLASVF. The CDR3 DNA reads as TGTGCCAGCAGCTTTCTGGGACTAGCTTCCGTCTTC. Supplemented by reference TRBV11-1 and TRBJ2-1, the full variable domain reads EAEVAQSPRYKITEKSQAVAFWCDPISGHATLYWYRQILGQGPELLVQFQDESVVDDSQLPKDRFSAERLKGVDSTLKIQPAELGDSAMYLCASSFLGLASVFGPGTRLTVL.

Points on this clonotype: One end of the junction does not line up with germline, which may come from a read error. CDR3 sequence (DNA): TGTGCCAGCAGTGATCGATCCCTGAATGAAAGACTGTTTTTT. It codes for CASSDRSLNERLFF. The J gene is TRBJ1-4, the V gene TRBV6-1; D remains unclear. Germline loops: CDR1 MNHNS, CDR2 SASEGT. The length of the CDR3 is 14 residues.

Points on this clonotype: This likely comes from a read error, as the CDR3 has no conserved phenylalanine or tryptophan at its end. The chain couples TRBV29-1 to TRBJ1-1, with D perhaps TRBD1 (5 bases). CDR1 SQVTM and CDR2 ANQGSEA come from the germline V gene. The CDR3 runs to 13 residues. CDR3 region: CSVEGTNLPAAFL. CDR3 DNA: TGCAGCGTCGAAGGGACTAACCTGCCTGCCGCTTTCTTA.